One sample yielded the 30 T cell receptor beta chains listed below, sequenced in a study of blood T cell repertoires in COVID-19. Clones were read by immunoSEQ multiplex PCR, and TCRdb kept only the in-frame ones, dropping some. Of 160,000 or so clones in the sample, around 81% were seen once. Sequenced sample: peripheral blood. The source of these receptors is a man aged 60 to 75 with active or convalescent COVID-19.

This clone was counted a single time. The chain recombines TRBV12-3 or TRBV12-4 with TRBJ1-6; D is undetermined. Trimming stripped 6 bases from V and 7 bases from J, with 7 bases between. The CDR3 spans 12 residues. CDR3 in amino acids: CASSSGNSPLHF. The CDR3 DNA sequence: TGTGCCAGCAGCTCCGGGAATTCACCCCTCCACTTT.

The chain uses TRBV11-3 and TRBJ2-5; TRBD2 matches 10 bases. Germline assignment: CDR1 SGHNT and CDR2 YENEEA. The CDR3 length is 15 residues. The J segment lost 5 bases and the V segment lost 1 base, leaving 4 bases of the junction unmatched. The CDR3 protein is CASSLGLAGVETQYF. CDR3 sequence (DNA): TGTGCCAGCAGCTTAGGCCTAGCGGGAGTGGAGACCCAGTACTTC.

The chain recombines TRBV5-1 with TRBJ2-6; 10 bases are a match to TRBD2. The length of the CDR3 is 17 residues. Germline-derived CDR1 and CDR2 are SGHRS and YFSETQ. With 5 bases clipped from V and 0 bases from J, the junction kept 5 bases outside the gene matches. Written as DNA, the CDR3 is TGCGCCAGCAGAGGGAGCGGGGGGGCCTCTGGGGCCAACGTCCTGACTTTC. Amino acid sequence: CASRGSGGASGANVLTF.

CDR3 nucleotides: TGTGCCAGCAGCTTAGGCGGCCCGAACACCGGGGAGCTGTTTTTT. Translating gives CASSLGGPNTGELFF. The V gene is TRBV7-3, the J gene TRBJ2-2; D remains unclear. The germline V gene encodes CDR1 SGHTA and CDR2 FQGTGA. This CDR3 has 15 residues. Trimming cost V 2 bases and J 0 bases, with 7 bases left between them.

In this sample, this clone turned up once. This chain connects TRBV20-1 to TRBJ2-7, with D hard to call. There are 10 residues in the CDR3. V lost 2 bases to trimming and J lost 6 bases, with 5 bases between them. Germline assignment: CDR1 DFQATT and CDR2 SNEGSKA (reference sequence). CDR3 region: CSARNFEQYF. CDR3 in DNA: TGCAGTGCTAGAAACTTCGAGCAGTACTTC.

The chain recombines TRBV19 with TRBJ1-5, with 8 bases identical to TRBD1. CDR1 LNHDA and CDR2 SQIVND come from the germline V gene (reference sequence). This CDR3 spans 18 amino acids. V gave up 5 bases and J gave up 2 bases; unmatched junction bases: 14. CDR3 DNA sequence: TGTGCCAGTAGTGGGGGTACTCCAGGGGGCTTGGGCAATCAGCCCCAGCATTTT. The encoded protein is CASSGGTPGGLGNQPQHF.

The chain couples TRBV6-5 to TRBJ1-6, with TRBD1 matching over 7 bases. V trimming: 10 bases; J trimming: 7 bases; junction bases outside the gene matches: 10. The CDR3 runs to 14 residues. CDR1 is MNHEY, CDR2 SVGAGI, per germline. The CDR3 DNA is TGTGCCACCCACCGGGACAGAGCAAATTCACCCCTCCACTTT. Protein: CATHRDRANSPLHF.

This sequence joins TRBV3-1 (or the pseudogene TRBV3-2) and TRBJ2-7; possible D gene TRBD1, 6 bases. The germline V and J ends were trimmed by 5 bases and 1 base, with 9 bases remaining between them. Germline V gene sequence: CDR1 LGHDT, CDR2 YNNKEL (reference sequence). The CDR3 runs 13 residues. The CDR3 loop reads CASSSTGSYEQYF. DNA for the CDR3: TGTGCCAGCAGCTCCACAGGGTCCTACGAGCAGTACTTC.

The rearrangement joins TRBV4-1 to TRBJ2-7; D is undetermined. Trimming stripped 0 bases from V and 0 bases from J, with 12 bases between. The germline CDR1 and CDR2 sequences are MGHRA and YSYEKL. CDR3 length: 16 amino acids. The CDR3 loop reads CASSQEGGFSSYEQYF. The CDR3 bases are TGCGCCAGCAGCCAAGAAGGCGGCTTCAGCTCCTACGAGCAGTACTTC.

This clone was picked up a small number of times. The chain recombines TRBV19 with TRBJ2-7; 7 bases map to TRBD1. Germline CDR1 and CDR2: LNHDA and SQIVND (reference sequence). The CDR3 extends over 16 amino acids. V lost 4 bases and J lost 0; bases outside the gene matches: 9. As DNA, the CDR3 is TGTGCCAGTAGTACCTCGACAGGGCCGAGCTCCTACGAGCAGTACTTC. This codes for CASSTSTGPSSYEQYF.

This chain joins TRBV20-1 and TRBJ2-7, with 7 nucleotides matching TRBD2. The CDR3 is 13 residues long. The germline V gene encodes CDR1 DFQATT and CDR2 SNEGSKA (reference sequence). Germline trimming cut 3 bases from V and 3 bases from J; bases unmatched to any gene: 5. CDR3 coding DNA: TGCAGTGCTAGTTCTGGCGGGGGCTACGAGCAGTACTTC. It codes for CSASSGGGYEQYF.

The chain carries TRBV5-1 and TRBJ2-7, with TRBD2 matching over 8 bases. After removal of 0 bases from V and 5 bases from J, the junction contained 7 bases not matched to a gene. CDR3 size: 15 residues. Germline lookup yields CDR1 SGHRS and CDR2 YFSETQ. The CDR3 DNA reads as TGCGCCAGCAGCTTGGTGGCGAGCGGGAGCCACGAGCAGTACTTC. It translates to CASSLVASGSHEQYF.

The V and J genes are TRBV7-6 and TRBJ2-7; D might be TRBD1 (6 bases). V was clipped by 2 bases and J by 3 bases, with 14 bases between them. CDR3 length: 15 residues. CDR1 and CDR2 from the germline V gene are SGHVS and FNYEAQ. Here the CDR3 reads CASSLQWTDIYEQYF. The DNA for the CDR3 is TGTGCCAGCAGCTTACAGTGGACAGATATCTACGAGCAGTACTTC. Complete variable domain (other parts from reference TRBV7-6 and TRBJ2-7): GAGVSQSPRYKVTKRGQDVALRCDPISGHVSLYWYRQALGQGPEFLTYFNYEAQQDKSGLPNDRFSAERPEGSISTLTIQRTEQRDSAMYRCASSLQWTDIYEQYFGPGTRLTVT.

The genes are TRBV14 and TRBJ1-3; 11 bases match TRBD1. CDR1 is SGHDN, CDR2 FVKESK, per germline. J gave up 9 bases and V 10 bases, and 2 bases lay outside the gene matches. This CDR3 has 11 amino acids. The CDR3 DNA sequence: TGTGCCACCGGGACAGGGGGCACCATATATTTT. Translating gives CATGTGGTIYF.

V and J are TRBV24-1 and TRBJ2-3, with 7 bases lining up with TRBD1. The length of the CDR3 is 13 residues. Germline V gene data show CDR1 as KGHDR and CDR2 as SFDVKD. With V trimmed by 4 bases and J by 6 bases, 3 bases remained unmatched. CDR3 sequence (DNA): TGTGCCACCAGTGAAGGACAGGCCGATACGCAGTATTTT. Translating it yields CATSEGQADTQYF.

The chain uses TRBV2 and TRBJ2-3, with D maybe TRBD2 (6 bases). CDR1 is SNHLY and CDR2 is FYNNEI in the germline V gene. This CDR3 has 14 amino acids. V lost 6 bases to trimming and J lost 3 bases, with 13 bases between them. CDR3 sequence (DNA): TGTGCCAGCAGGACACTAGCAGATACAGATACGCAGTATTTT. Encoded protein: CASRTLADTDTQYF.

As regards this clone: An end of the junction does not agree with germline; a read error may underlie this. The chain couples TRBV25-1 to TRBJ1-6; TRBD1 aligns across 8 bases. Germline V gene lookup returns CDR1 MGHDK and CDR2 SYGVNS. This CDR3 region has 13 residues. The CDR3 loop reads CVSTGQGNSPLHF. The CDR3 DNA sequence: TGTGTCAGCACCGGACAGGGCAATTCACCCCTCCACTTT.

The V gene is TRBV5-1, the J gene TRBJ2-1; 7 bases map to TRBD2. Germline trimming cut 2 bases from V and 7 bases from J; bases unmatched to any gene: 12. The CDR3 spans 16 residues. The V gene's germline CDR1 is SGHRS and CDR2 YFSETQ. CDR3 in DNA: TGCGCCAGCAGCTTAGCGGGAATGAAGCAGATTAATGAGCAGTTCTTC. The encoded protein is CASSLAGMKQINEQFF.

This clone appeared many times. This CDR3 is also generated by other DNA sequences in the sample. CDR3 nucleotides: TGTGCCAGTTCCTTTGGCGGGGAAAAACTGTTTTTT. Translation gives CASSFGGEKLFF. The chain recombines TRBV28 with TRBJ1-4; D ambiguous. Germline loops: CDR1 MDHEN, CDR2 SYDVKM. This CDR3 spans 12 amino acids. The V gene lost 9 bases and the J gene lost 8 bases, with 13 bases spanning the gap.

This chain uses TRBV7-6 with TRBJ2-2; D is ambiguous. From germline, CDR1 is SGHVS and CDR2 FNYEAQ. The CDR3 is 16 amino acids. V lost 2 bases and J 0 bases, leaving 10 bases between the germline ends. CDR3 region: CASSLRSGANTGELFF. In nucleotides, the CDR3 is TGTGCCAGCAGCTTACGTTCCGGAGCGAACACCGGGGAGCTGTTTTTT. Drawing the rest from reference TRBV7-6 and TRBJ2-2, the complete variable domain is GAGVSQSPRYKVTKRGQDVALRCDPISGHVSLYWYRQALGQGPEFLTYFNYEAQQDKSGLPNDRFSAERPEGSISTLTIQRTEQRDSAMYRCASSLRSGANTGELFFGEGSRLTVL.

The CDR3 nucleotides are TGTGCCAGCAGTCAGACCCACCGGACTAGCTCCTACAATGAGCAGTTCTTC. It specifies CASSQTHRTSSYNEQFF. This chain uses TRBV6-6 with TRBJ2-1; 7 nucleotides align to TRBD2. Looked up from germline, CDR1 is MNHNY and CDR2 is SVGAGI (reference sequence). CDR3 length: 17 residues. V lost 5 bases, J lost 0 bases, and 10 bases stayed unmatched.

V usage is TRBV5-1 and J usage is TRBJ2-5; possible D gene TRBD1, 6 bases. The CDR3 spans 16 residues. Trimming stripped 0 bases from V and 1 base from J, with 13 bases between. Germline CDR1 SGHRS, CDR2 YFSETQ. The CDR3, as DNA: TGCGCCAGCAGCTTGGAATGGGACACCTCCCAAGAGACCCAGTACTTC. Residues: CASSLEWDTSQETQYF.

V is TRBV4-1 and J is TRBJ2-1; 11 positions agree with TRBD2. The germline V gene has CDR1 MGHRA and CDR2 YSYEKL. The J segment lost 4 bases and the V segment lost 4 bases, leaving 3 bases of the junction unmatched. This CDR3 region has 15 residues. The CDR3 coding sequence is TGCGCCAGCAGCCTGACTAGCGGGGCTTACAATGAGCAGTTCTTC. This codes for CASSLTSGAYNEQFF.

The chain has TRBV6-5 and TRBJ1-2, with 7 bases aligning to TRBD1. V dropped 9 bases and J dropped 0; count of bases not matched to a gene: 4. Per the germline V gene, CDR1 is MNHEY and CDR2 is SVGAGI. The CDR3 spans 13 residues. The CDR3 is CASLDRSNYGYTF. The CDR3 coding sequence is TGTGCCAGTTTGGACAGGTCTAACTATGGCTACACCTTC.

The rearrangement links TRBV21-1 to TRBJ2-1; the table's D call TRBD2 went unverified against the DNA. TRBV21-1 is labeled a pseudogene. CDR3 size: 19 residues. DNA for the CDR3: TGTGCCAGCAGCCGAAGTGGGACTAGCGGGAGTTCCCTCCGAGATGAGCAGTTCTTC. Translation gives CASSRSGTSGSSLRDEQFF.

This clone was detected once. The V call is TRBV6-5, the J call TRBJ2-7; 13 bases line up with TRBD2. Germline CDR1 reads MNHEY; CDR2 reads SVGAGI. V shed 4 bases, J shed 4 bases, and the junction held 1 base outside the gene matches. CDR3 length: 14 amino acids. The CDR3 is CASSSGLAGYEQYF. The CDR3 coding sequence is TGTGCCAGCAGTTCGGGACTAGCGGGGTACGAGCAGTACTTC.

The J gene is TRBJ2-7, the V gene TRBV3-1 (or the pseudogene TRBV3-2), with 7 bases aligning to TRBD2. Germline assignment: CDR1 LGHDT and CDR2 YNNKEL (reference sequence). V lost 1 base to trimming and J lost 2 bases; unmatched junction nucleotides: 5. The CDR3 has 15 residues. CDR3 amino acids: CASSQGGGAPYEQYF. The DNA for the CDR3 is TGTGCCAGCAGCCAAGGGGGAGGGGCCCCCTACGAGCAGTACTTC.

The rearrangement links TRBV18 to TRBJ1-2; the D is unclear. The CDR3 contains 15 residues. Germline-derived CDR1 and CDR2 are KGHSH and LQKENI. Trimming left V 0 bases short and J 4 bases short, with 12 bases between. CDR3 sequence (DNA): TGTGCCAGCTCACCACCGGAGACCTTTTTCTATGGCTACACCTTC. Protein sequence: CASSPPETFFYGYTF.

This chain connects TRBV6-4 to TRBJ2-1; maybe TRBD2 (6 bases). The CDR3 runs 11 residues. Trimming took off 2 bases at V and 15 bases at J, with 11 bases between the two ends. From germline, CDR1 is MRHNA and CDR2 SNTAGT. The CDR3 DNA reads as TGTGCCAGCAGTGACGGGGGACTGTCGTTCTTC. Its translation is CASSDGGLSFF.

The chain is built from TRBV18 and TRBJ2-3, with 12 bases matching TRBD2. CDR1 and CDR2 from the germline V gene are KGHSH and LQKENI. Trimming cost V 6 bases and J 5 bases; bases outside gene matches: 3. CDR3 size: 14 residues. CDR3 sequence reads: CASSSTSGGDTQYF. The CDR3 DNA reads as TGTGCCAGCTCCTCGACTAGCGGGGGAGATACGCAGTATTTT.